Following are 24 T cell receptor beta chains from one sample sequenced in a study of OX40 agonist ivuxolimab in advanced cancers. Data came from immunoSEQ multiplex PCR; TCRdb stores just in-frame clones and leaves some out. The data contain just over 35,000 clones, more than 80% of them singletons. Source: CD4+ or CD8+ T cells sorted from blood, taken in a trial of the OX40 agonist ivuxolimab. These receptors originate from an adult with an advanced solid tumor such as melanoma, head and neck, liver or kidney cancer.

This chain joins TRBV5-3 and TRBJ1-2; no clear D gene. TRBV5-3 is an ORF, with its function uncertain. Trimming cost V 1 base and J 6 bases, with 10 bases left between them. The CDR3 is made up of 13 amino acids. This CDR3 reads CARSLRRTNGYTF. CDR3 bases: TGTGCCAGAAGCTTGAGGCGCACCAATGGCTACACCTTC.

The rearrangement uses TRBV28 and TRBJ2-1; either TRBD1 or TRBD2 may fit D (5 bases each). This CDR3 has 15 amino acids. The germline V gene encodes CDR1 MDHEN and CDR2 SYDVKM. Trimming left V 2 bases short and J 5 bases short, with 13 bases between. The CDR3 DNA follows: TGTGCCAGCAGTTTAAGCCCCGGGACGGACAATGAGCAGTTCTTC. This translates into CASSLSPGTDNEQFF.

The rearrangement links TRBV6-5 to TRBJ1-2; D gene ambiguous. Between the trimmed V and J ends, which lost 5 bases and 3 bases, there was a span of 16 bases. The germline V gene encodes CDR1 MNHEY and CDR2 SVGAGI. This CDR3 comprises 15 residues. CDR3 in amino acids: CASSNLPAQDYGYTF. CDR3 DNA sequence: TGTGCCAGCAGTAACCTCCCGGCCCAGGACTATGGCTACACCTTC.

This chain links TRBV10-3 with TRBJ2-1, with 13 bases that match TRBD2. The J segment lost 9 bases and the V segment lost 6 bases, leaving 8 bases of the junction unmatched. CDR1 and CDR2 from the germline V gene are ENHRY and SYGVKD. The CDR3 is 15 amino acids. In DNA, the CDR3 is TGTGCCATCAGCGACACTAGCGGGAGGGGGGGTGAGCAGTTCTTC. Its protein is CAISDTSGRGGEQFF.

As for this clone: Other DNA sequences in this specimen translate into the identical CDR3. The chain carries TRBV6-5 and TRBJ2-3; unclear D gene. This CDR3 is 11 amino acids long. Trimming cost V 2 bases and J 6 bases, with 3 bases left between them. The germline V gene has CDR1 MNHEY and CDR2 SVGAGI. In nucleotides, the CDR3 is TGTGCCAGCAGTTACGCGGATACGCAGTATTTT. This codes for CASSYADTQYF.

CDR3: CASSLGWDTQYF. DNA for the CDR3: TGTGCCAGCAGTTTAGGCTGGGATACGCAGTATTTT. This sequence joins TRBV28 and TRBJ2-3, with no clear D. V was pared by 2 bases and J by 6 bases, with 6 bases between. Germline CDR1 is MDHEN and CDR2 is SYDVKM. This CDR3 region has 12 residues. Full variable domain (rest looked up from reference TRBV28 and TRBJ2-3): DVKVTQSSRYLVKRTGEKVFLECVQDMDHENMFWYRQDPGLGLRLIYFSYDVKMKEKGDIPEGYSVSREKKERFSLILESASTNQTSMYLCASSLGWDTQYFGPGTRLTVL.

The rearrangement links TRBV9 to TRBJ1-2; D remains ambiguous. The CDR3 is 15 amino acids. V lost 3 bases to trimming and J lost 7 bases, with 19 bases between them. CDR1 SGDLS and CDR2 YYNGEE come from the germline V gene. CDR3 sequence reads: CASSAVDTAVGGYTF. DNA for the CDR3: TGTGCCAGCAGCGCAGTGGATACAGCAGTGGGTGGCTACACCTTC.

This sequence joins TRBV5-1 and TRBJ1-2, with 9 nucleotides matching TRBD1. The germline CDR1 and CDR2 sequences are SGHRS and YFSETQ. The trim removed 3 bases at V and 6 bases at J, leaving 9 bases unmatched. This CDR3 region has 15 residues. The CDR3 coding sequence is TGCGCCAGCAGCTGGGATCCGTGGACAGGGGATGGCTACACCTTC. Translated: CASSWDPWTGDGYTF.

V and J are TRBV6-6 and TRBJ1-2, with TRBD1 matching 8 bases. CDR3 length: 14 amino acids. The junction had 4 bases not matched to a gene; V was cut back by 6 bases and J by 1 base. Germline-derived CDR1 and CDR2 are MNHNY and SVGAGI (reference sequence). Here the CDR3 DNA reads TGTGCCAGCAGCCACAGGGGGGGTAACTATGGCTACACCTTC. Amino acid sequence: CASSHRGGNYGYTF.

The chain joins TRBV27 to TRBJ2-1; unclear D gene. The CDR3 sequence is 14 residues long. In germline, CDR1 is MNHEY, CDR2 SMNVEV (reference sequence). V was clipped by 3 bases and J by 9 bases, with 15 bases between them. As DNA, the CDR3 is TGTGCCAGCAGTTTGGTGCCTTGGTTATCTGAGCAGTTCTTC. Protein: CASSLVPWLSEQFF.

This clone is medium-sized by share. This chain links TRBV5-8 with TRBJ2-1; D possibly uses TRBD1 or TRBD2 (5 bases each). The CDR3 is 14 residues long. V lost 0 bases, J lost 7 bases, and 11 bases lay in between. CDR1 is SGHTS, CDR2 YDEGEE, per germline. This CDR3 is CASSLVGAKNEQFF. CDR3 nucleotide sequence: TGTGCCAGCAGCTTGGTCGGGGCCAAGAATGAGCAGTTCTTC.

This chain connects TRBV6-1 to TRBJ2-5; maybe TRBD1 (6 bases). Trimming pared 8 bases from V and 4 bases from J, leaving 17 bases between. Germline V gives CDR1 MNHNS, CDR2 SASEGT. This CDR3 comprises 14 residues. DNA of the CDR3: TGTGCCAGCGGGGCAGGGGTGGATACAGAGACCCAGTACTTC. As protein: CASGAGVDTETQYF.

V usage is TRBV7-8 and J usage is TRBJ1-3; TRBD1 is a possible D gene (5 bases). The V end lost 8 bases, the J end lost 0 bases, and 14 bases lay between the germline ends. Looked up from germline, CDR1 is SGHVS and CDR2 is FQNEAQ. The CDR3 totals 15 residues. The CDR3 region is CASSPTGHSGNTIYF. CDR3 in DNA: TGTGCCAGCTCACCTACAGGCCACTCTGGAAACACCATATATTTT.

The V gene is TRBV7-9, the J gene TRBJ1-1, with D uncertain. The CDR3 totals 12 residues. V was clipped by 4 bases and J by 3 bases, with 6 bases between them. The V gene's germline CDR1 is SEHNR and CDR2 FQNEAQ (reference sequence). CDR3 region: CASSSWDTEAFF. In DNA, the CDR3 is TGTGCCAGCAGCTCTTGGGACACTGAAGCTTTCTTT.

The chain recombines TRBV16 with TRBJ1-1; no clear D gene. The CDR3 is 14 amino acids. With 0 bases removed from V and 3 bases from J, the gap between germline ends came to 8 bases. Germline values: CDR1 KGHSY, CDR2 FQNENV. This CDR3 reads CASSQSRGYTEAFF. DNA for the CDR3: TGTGCCAGCAGCCAATCACGAGGGTACACTGAAGCTTTCTTT.

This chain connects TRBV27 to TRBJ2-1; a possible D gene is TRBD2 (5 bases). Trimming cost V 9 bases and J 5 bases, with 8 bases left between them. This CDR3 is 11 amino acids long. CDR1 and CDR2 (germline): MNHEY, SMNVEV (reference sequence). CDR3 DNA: TGTGCCAGTCTCGGGGACAATGAGCAGTTCTTC. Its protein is CASLGDNEQFF.

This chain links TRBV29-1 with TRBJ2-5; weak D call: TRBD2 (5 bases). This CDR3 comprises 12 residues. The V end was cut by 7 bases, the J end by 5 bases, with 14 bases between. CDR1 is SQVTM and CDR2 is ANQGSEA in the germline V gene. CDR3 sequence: CSGERSGETQYF. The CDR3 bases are TGCAGCGGAGAGCGGTCTGGGGAGACCCAGTACTTC.

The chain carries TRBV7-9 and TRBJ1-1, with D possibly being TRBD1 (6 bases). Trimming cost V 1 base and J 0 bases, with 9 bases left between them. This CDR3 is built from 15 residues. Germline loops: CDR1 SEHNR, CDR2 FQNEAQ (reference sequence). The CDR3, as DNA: TGTGCCAGCAGCTTAGGAACAGGGATGAACACTGAAGCTTTCTTT. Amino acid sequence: CASSLGTGMNTEAFF.

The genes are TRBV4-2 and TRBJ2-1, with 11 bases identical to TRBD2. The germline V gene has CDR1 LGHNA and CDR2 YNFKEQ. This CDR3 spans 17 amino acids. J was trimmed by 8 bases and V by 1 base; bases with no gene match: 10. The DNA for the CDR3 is TGTGCCAGCAGCCAAGGCCCCCTAGCGGGGGGAGGTGATGAGCAGTTCTTC. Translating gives CASSQGPLAGGGDEQFF.

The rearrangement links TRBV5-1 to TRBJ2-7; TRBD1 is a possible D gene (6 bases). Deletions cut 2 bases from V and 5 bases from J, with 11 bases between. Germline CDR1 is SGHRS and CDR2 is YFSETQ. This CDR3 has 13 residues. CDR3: CASSFETGNEQYF. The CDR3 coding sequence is TGCGCCAGCAGCTTCGAAACAGGGAACGAGCAGTACTTC.

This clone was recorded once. CDR3 nucleotide sequence: TGTGCCAGCAGCCCTTCGACAGGGGGGGACTATGGCTACACCTTC. Amino acids: CASSPSTGGDYGYTF. This chain connects TRBV6-5 to TRBJ1-2; 9 positions agree with TRBD1. J lost 3 bases, V lost 6 bases, and 8 bases had no gene match. There are 15 residues in the CDR3. CDR1 is MNHEY and CDR2 is SVGAGI in the germline V gene.

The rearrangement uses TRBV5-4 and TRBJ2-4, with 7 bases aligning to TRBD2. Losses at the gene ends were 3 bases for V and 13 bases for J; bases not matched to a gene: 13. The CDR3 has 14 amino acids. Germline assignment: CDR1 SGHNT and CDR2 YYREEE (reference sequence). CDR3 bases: TGTGCCAGCAGCTCCCCTGGGCGGGGGTCATTACAGTACTTC. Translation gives CASSSPGRGSLQYF. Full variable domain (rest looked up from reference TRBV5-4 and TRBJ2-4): ETGVTQSPTHLIKTRGQQVTLRCSSQSGHNTVSWYQQALGQGPQFIFQYYREEENGRGNFPPRFSGLQFPNYSSELNVNALELDDSALYLCASSSPGRGSLQYFGAGTRLSVL.

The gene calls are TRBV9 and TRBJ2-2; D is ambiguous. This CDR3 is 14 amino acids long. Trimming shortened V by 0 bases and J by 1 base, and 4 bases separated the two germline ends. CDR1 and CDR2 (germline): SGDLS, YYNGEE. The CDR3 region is CASSVAENTGELFF. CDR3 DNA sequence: TGTGCCAGCAGCGTAGCGGAGAACACCGGGGAGCTGTTTTTT.

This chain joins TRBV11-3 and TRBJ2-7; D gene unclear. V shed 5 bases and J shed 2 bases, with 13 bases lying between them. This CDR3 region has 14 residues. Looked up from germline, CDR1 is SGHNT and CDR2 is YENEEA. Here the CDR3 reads CASSGFDGPYEQYF. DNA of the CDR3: TGTGCCAGCAGCGGATTCGACGGACCCTACGAGCAGTACTTC.